The entry that follows covers one TCR beta chain sequence. The antigen is undetermined. The CDR3 length is 14 residues. The V gene lost 2 bases and the J gene lost 1 base, with 8 bases spanning the gap. Germline assignment: CDR1 MDHEN and CDR2 SYDVKM. This sample is part of a study of T cell responses to AZD1222 COVID-19 vaccine. Findings and limits, study-wide: Only a handful of people who got AZD1222 tested seropositive at baseline. Following two doses of AZD1222, Spike-specific TCR breadth and depth rose. Vaccine-associated CD4 TCRs ranged over spike, dominating at 160-218 and 743-854.

TCRdb keeps only in-frame clones here, not all; method: immunoSEQ multiplex PCR. The sample contains fewer than 180,000 clones, under 95% of which appear only once. The chain uses TRBV28 and TRBJ2-5; no firm D call. This material consisted of peripheral blood, taken 28 days after the second AZD1222 dose. The clonotype comes from an adult who received the AZD1222 COVID-19 vaccine. CDR3 coding DNA: TGTGCCAGCAGTTTACGGGCTCTCCAAGAGACCCAGTACTTC. It yields the protein CASSLRALQETQYF.